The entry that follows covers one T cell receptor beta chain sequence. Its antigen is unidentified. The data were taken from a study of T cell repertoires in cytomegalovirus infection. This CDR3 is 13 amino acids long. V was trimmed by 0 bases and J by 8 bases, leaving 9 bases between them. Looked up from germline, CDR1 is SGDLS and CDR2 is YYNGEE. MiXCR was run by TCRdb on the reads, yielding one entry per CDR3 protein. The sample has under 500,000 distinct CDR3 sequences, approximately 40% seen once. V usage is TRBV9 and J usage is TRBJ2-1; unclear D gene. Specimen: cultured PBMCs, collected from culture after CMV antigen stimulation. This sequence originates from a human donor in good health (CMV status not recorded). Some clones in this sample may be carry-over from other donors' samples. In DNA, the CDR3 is TGTGCCAGCAGCGTAGTTGACTCTCATGAGCAGTTCTTC. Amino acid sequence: CASSVVDSHEQFF.